One sample yielded the 21 T cell receptor beta chains listed below, sequenced in a study of control samples from healthy donors and cancer patients. Measured with immunoSEQ multiplex PCR; TCRdb has only the in-frame clones, and not every one. The sample includes over 80,000 clones, around 85% seen only once; the top ten take approximately 20%. The specimen was blood. The receptor set was obtained from a man aged 25 to 40 in good health.

This chain links TRBV6-5 with TRBJ1-3, with D uncertain. V was pared by 4 bases and J by 0 bases, with 7 bases between. The CDR3 length is 14 residues. Per germline, CDR1 MNHEY and CDR2 SVGAGI. The CDR3 is CASSSGNSGNTIYF. The CDR3, as DNA: TGTGCCAGCAGTTCGGGGAACTCTGGAAACACCATATATTTT.

V usage is TRBV7-6 and J usage is TRBJ1-1; 8 bases match TRBD1. The CDR3 sequence is 16 residues long. Germline loops: CDR1 SGHVS, CDR2 FNYEAQ. The J segment lost 4 bases and the V segment lost 3 bases, leaving 10 bases of the junction unmatched. The CDR3 bases are TGTGCCAGCAGCTTGACCCAGGGGGCGGGGATCACTGAAGCTTTCTTT. It encodes CASSLTQGAGITEAFF.

The V call is TRBV30, the J call TRBJ2-5; TRBD2 matches at 15 bases. This CDR3 is 16 amino acids long. Germline CDR1 and CDR2: GTSNPN and SVGIG (reference sequence). With 5 bases clipped from V and 0 bases from J, the junction kept 4 bases outside the gene matches. This chain's CDR3 is CAWGTSGGLNQETQYF. Here the CDR3 DNA reads TGTGCCTGGGGGACTAGCGGGGGGCTAAACCAAGAGACCCAGTACTTC.

The V gene is TRBV6-1, the J gene TRBJ1-6; D ambiguous. Trimming removed 3 bases at V and 8 bases at J, with 14 bases between. This CDR3 is 15 amino acids long. Germline CDR1 and CDR2: MNHNS and SASEGT. CDR3 sequence (DNA): TGTGCCAGCAGTGACGGGCGAAGCAGTTATTCACCCCTCCACTTT. This codes for CASSDGRSSYSPLHF.

About this clone: Germline is not matched at one junction end, which may reflect a read error. The sample has other DNA sequences that encode this CDR3 too. The chain recombines TRBV6-1 with TRBJ1-2; TRBD1 might be the D (5 bases). Germline-derived CDR1 and CDR2 are MNHNS and SASEGT. The CDR3 runs to 14 residues. The CDR3 DNA reads TGTGCCAGCAGTGAAGGAGGAAACAGATGGGGCTATACCTTC. This translates into CASSEGGNRWGYTF.

The chain links TRBV29-1 to TRBJ2-7, with a possible D match to TRBD1 (6 bases). V was shortened by 3 bases and J by 6 bases, with 15 bases between the two germline ends. The length of the CDR3 is 13 residues. Germline CDR1 and CDR2: SQVTM and ANQGSEA. CDR3 residues: CSVDPTGSGEQYF. As DNA, the CDR3 is TGCAGCGTTGATCCTACAGGGTCCGGCGAGCAGTACTTC.

The chain has TRBV5-1 and TRBJ2-1, with 7 bases matching TRBD1. V was clipped by 1 base and J by 10 bases; unmatched bases: 11. The CDR3 is made up of 15 amino acids. Germline V lookup: CDR1 SGHRS, CDR2 YFSETQ. The CDR3 loop reads CASSLMRQGTLEQFF. DNA of the CDR3: TGCGCCAGCAGCTTGATGCGACAGGGCACTCTCGAGCAGTTCTTC.

V is TRBV11-2 and J is TRBJ1-1; TRBD1 aligns across 7 bases. Looked up from germline, CDR1 is SGHAT and CDR2 is FQNNGV. The CDR3 consists of 13 residues. The V and J ends lost 7 bases and 4 bases, in that order; junction bases with no gene match: 6. This CDR3 is CASNQDRSTEAFF. The CDR3 nucleotides read TGTGCCAGCAACCAGGACAGGTCCACTGAAGCTTTCTTT. The entire variable domain, with the rest obtained from reference TRBV11-2 and TRBJ1-1, is as follows: EAGVAQSPRYKIIEKRQSVAFWCNPISGHATLYWYQQILGQGPKLLIQFQNNGVVDDSQLPKDRFSAERLKGVDSTLKIQPAKLEDSAVYLCASNQDRSTEAFFGQGTRLTVV.

V is TRBV5-1 and J is TRBJ2-5; 10 nucleotides agree with TRBD1. The CDR3 has 15 residues. V gave up 4 bases and J gave up 5 bases; unmatched junction bases: 8. Germline CDR1 and CDR2: SGHRS and YFSETQ. CDR3 sequence: CASSRLTGGDETQYF. The CDR3 DNA reads as TGCGCCAGCAGCAGATTGACAGGGGGCGATGAGACCCAGTACTTC.

This chain connects TRBV11-2 to TRBJ1-5; the D gene is possibly TRBD1 (5 bases). Trimming stripped 1 base from V and 1 base from J, with 14 bases between. This CDR3 comprises 17 residues. Germline V gene data show CDR1 as SGHAT and CDR2 as FQNNGV. The CDR3 sequence is CASSLGGGGVSNQPQHF. Here the CDR3 DNA reads TGTGCCAGCAGCTTAGGGGGTGGGGGAGTAAGCAATCAGCCCCAGCATTTT. The full variable domain, completed using reference TRBV11-2 and TRBJ1-5, is EAGVAQSPRYKIIEKRQSVAFWCNPISGHATLYWYQQILGQGPKLLIQFQNNGVVDDSQLPKDRFSAERLKGVDSTLKIQPAKLEDSAVYLCASSLGGGGVSNQPQHFGDGTRLSIL.

The chain links TRBV10-3 to TRBJ1-1; weak D call: TRBD1 (5 bases). Germline CDR1 reads ENHRY; CDR2 reads SYGVKD. The CDR3 totals 13 residues. V was trimmed by 3 bases and J by 2 bases, leaving 7 bases between them. DNA for the CDR3: TGTGCCATCAGTGACGGGACTAACACTGAAGCTTTCTTT. Protein: CAISDGTNTEAFF.

The rearrangement links TRBV11-2 to TRBJ2-1; 8 bases are a match to TRBD2. Germline trimming cut 1 base from V and 4 bases from J; bases unmatched to any gene: 0. In germline, CDR1 is SGHAT, CDR2 FQNNGV. The CDR3 has 14 residues. The CDR3 spells CASSLGGGYNEQFF. CDR3 DNA: TGTGCCAGCAGCTTAGGCGGGGGGTACAATGAGCAGTTCTTC. The whole variable domain, filled in from reference TRBV11-2 and TRBJ2-1, reads EAGVAQSPRYKIIEKRQSVAFWCNPISGHATLYWYQQILGQGPKLLIQFQNNGVVDDSQLPKDRFSAERLKGVDSTLKIQPAKLEDSAVYLCASSLGGGYNEQFFGPGTRLTVL.

This clone was seen a handful of times. The V gene is TRBV6-2 or TRBV6-3, the J gene TRBJ2-2; TRBD1 is a possible D gene (5 bases). V was shortened by 4 bases and J by 5 bases, with 14 bases between the two germline ends. Germline loops: CDR1 MNHEY, CDR2 SVGEGT. The CDR3 runs to 15 residues. The CDR3 DNA is TGTGCCAGCAGTTCCGGGCAGGGCGAAACCGGGGAGCTGTTTTTT. It specifies CASSSGQGETGELFF.

The chain has TRBV2 and TRBJ2-3, with D perhaps TRBD1 (6 bases). The CDR3 spans 14 residues. Germline V gives CDR1 SNHLY, CDR2 FYNNEI. Trimming shortened V by 6 bases and J by 2 bases, and 12 bases separated the two germline ends. CDR3 coding DNA: TGTGCCAGCAGAGAGACAGGTACCACAGATACGCAGTATTTT. Its protein product is CASRETGTTDTQYF. The whole variable domain, filled in from reference TRBV2 and TRBJ2-3, reads EPEVTQTPSHQVTQMGQEVILRCVPISNHLYFYWYRQILGQKVEFLVSFYNNEISEKSEIFDDQFSVERPDGSNFTLKIRSTKLEDSAMYFCASRETGTTDTQYFGPGTRLTVL.

The chain is built from TRBV7-3 and TRBJ1-5, with D possibly matching TRBD1 (5 bases). CDR3 length: 13 amino acids. CDR1 is SGHTA and CDR2 is FQGTGA in the germline V gene. Trimming stripped 2 bases from V and 6 bases from J, with 8 bases between. The CDR3 protein is CASSLYRGQPQHF. Here the CDR3 DNA reads TGTGCCAGCAGCTTATATAGGGGTCAGCCCCAGCATTTT.

The chain couples TRBV5-1 to TRBJ2-3; TRBD1 or TRBD2 may be the D gene (7 bases each). The V gene's germline CDR1 is SGHRS and CDR2 YFSETQ. The germline V and J ends were trimmed by 0 bases and 4 bases, with 15 bases remaining between them. The CDR3 extends over 16 amino acids. The CDR3 bases are TGCGCCAGCAGCTTGGCCCGCAGGGGGGGGGCAGATACGCAGTATTTT. Translating it yields CASSLARRGGADTQYF.

The gene calls are TRBV30 and TRBJ1-1, with no clear D. The germline gives CDR1 GTSNPN, CDR2 SVGIG (reference sequence). The CDR3 covers 14 residues. V lost 1 base and J lost 6, with 15 bases in between. This CDR3 reads CAWSDPLSGAEAFF. The CDR3 DNA is TGTGCCTGGAGTGACCCCTTATCCGGCGCTGAAGCTTTCTTT.

The chain links TRBV7-9 to TRBJ2-3; D possibly uses TRBD1 or TRBD2 (5 bases each). This CDR3 is built from 14 residues. Germline V CDR1 and CDR2: SEHNR, FQNEAQ (reference sequence). Trimming cost V 0 bases and J 5 bases, with 9 bases left between them. CDR3 sequence (DNA): TGTGCCAGCAGCTTAGCGGGGGTGAAAGATACGCAGTATTTT. It codes for CASSLAGVKDTQYF. The variable domain in full, with the rest retrieved from reference TRBV7-9 and TRBJ2-3, is DTGVSQNPRHKITKRGQNVTFRCDPISEHNRLYWYRQTLGQGPEFLTYFQNEAQLEKSRLLSDRFSAERPKGSFSTLEIQRTEQGDSAMYLCASSLAGVKDTQYFGPGTRLTVL.

The chain employs TRBV5-1 and TRBJ2-2; D is perhaps TRBD1 or TRBD2 (5 bases each). Trimming pared 5 bases from V and 7 bases from J, leaving 21 bases between. This CDR3 region has 16 residues. The germline CDR1 and CDR2 sequences are SGHRS and YFSETQ. The CDR3 DNA sequence: TGCGCCAGCAGGACATATCCCGGGGCAGTAGGCGGGGAGCTGTTTTTT. It specifies CASRTYPGAVGGELFF.

The chain recombines TRBV5-4 with TRBJ2-7; 9 nucleotides align to TRBD1. V dropped 4 bases and J dropped 4; count of bases not matched to a gene: 6. This CDR3 is 14 amino acids long. Looked up from germline, CDR1 is SGHNT and CDR2 is YYREEE (reference sequence). CDR3 loop: CASSEGQGRYEQYF. In DNA form, the CDR3 reads TGTGCCAGCAGCGAGGGACAGGGTCGGTACGAGCAGTACTTC. Filled out from reference TRBV5-4 and TRBJ2-7, the complete variable domain reads ETGVTQSPTHLIKTRGQQVTLRCSSQSGHNTVSWYQQALGQGPQFIFQYYREEENGRGNFPPRFSGLQFPNYSSELNVNALELDDSALYLCASSEGQGRYEQYFGPGTRLTVT.

The J gene is TRBJ1-4, the V gene TRBV25-1, with a tentative D call TRBD1 (6 bases). This CDR3 is built from 14 residues. The V and J ends lost 1 base and 8 bases respectively, with 11 bases between them. Germline CDR1 reads MGHDK; CDR2 reads SYGVNS. In nucleotides, the CDR3 is TGTGCCAGCAGTGAATCCACAGGGTTCGAAAAACTGTTTTTT. Encoded protein: CASSESTGFEKLFF.